These 29 T cell receptor beta chains came from one sample sequenced in a study of shared clonotypes between healthy human individuals. Assay used: immunoSEQ multiplex PCR; TCRdb lists only in-frame clones, some missing. Of some 500,000 clones detected, approximately 79% appear once; the ten largest clones hold roughly 12%. The sample was PBMCs. Receptors originate from a woman aged 40 to 50 in good health. Some clones in this sample may be carry-over from other donors' samples.

The chain combines TRBV19 with TRBJ2-1; maybe TRBD1 (5 bases). Deletions cut 6 bases from V and 7 bases from J, with 25 bases between. This CDR3 comprises 17 residues. Germline V gene sequence: CDR1 LNHDA, CDR2 SQIVND (reference sequence). This CDR3 reads CASRQITGPKIGNEQFF. The DNA of the CDR3 is TGTGCCAGTAGGCAAATTACAGGCCCGAAAATTGGGAATGAGCAGTTCTTC.

This clone has more than one count but fewer than ten. This chain links TRBV19 with TRBJ1-1; TRBD1 agrees at 9 bases. The CDR3 loop spans 14 amino acids. The germline V gene encodes CDR1 LNHDA and CDR2 SQIVND (reference sequence). Trimming at V came to 5 bases and at J to 4 bases, leaving 5 bases not matched to a gene. The CDR3 region is CASSPQGAGTEAFF. CDR3 DNA sequence: TGTGCCAGTAGTCCACAGGGGGCCGGCACTGAAGCTTTCTTT.

This rearrangement joins TRBV20-1 to TRBJ2-7; no definite D call. V gave up 3 bases and J gave up 7 bases, with 10 bases separating them. This CDR3 region has 11 residues. Germline CDR1 DFQATT, CDR2 SNEGSKA (reference sequence). CDR3 residues: CSASLVTEQYF. The CDR3, as DNA: TGCAGTGCTAGTCTTGTGACGGAGCAGTACTTC.

This chain uses TRBV4-1 with TRBJ2-1; 8 positions match TRBD2. The CDR3 sequence is 16 residues long. CDR1 and CDR2 from the germline V gene are MGHRA and YSYEKL. The V segment lost 1 base and the J segment 6 bases; nucleotides outside the gene matches: 8. The CDR3 DNA reads as TGCGCCAGCAGCCAAGTAGGGACTAGGCGAGGCAATGAGCAGTTCTTC. Translating it yields CASSQVGTRRGNEQFF.

The V and J genes are TRBV5-4 and TRBJ1-1; D is possibly TRBD1 (5 bases). Germline V gene data show CDR1 as SGHNT and CDR2 as YYREEE (reference sequence). With 3 bases removed from V and 5 bases from J, the gap between germline ends came to 11 bases. There are 13 residues in the CDR3. The CDR3 coding sequence is TGTGCCAGCAGCTGGGCGGGGGGAACTGAAGCTTTCTTT. This encodes CASSWAGGTEAFF.

The genes are TRBV11-2 and TRBJ2-3; no firm D call. The germline V and J ends were trimmed by 1 base and 4 bases, with 12 bases remaining between them. Germline CDR1 SGHAT, CDR2 FQNNGV. This CDR3 has 15 residues. CDR3 in DNA: TGTGCCAGCAGCTTAGTGACCGGAAGTCCAGATACGCAGTATTTT. The encoded protein is CASSLVTGSPDTQYF.

The table lists this clone with a few counts. V gene TRBV9 combines with J gene TRBJ2-5; D remains ambiguous. The length of the CDR3 is 15 residues. CDR1 is SGDLS and CDR2 is YYNGEE in the germline V gene. Trimming took 0 bases from V and 1 from J, leaving 10 bases between them. Here the CDR3 DNA reads TGTGCCAGCAGCGTAGACCCAGGTTTCCAAGAGACCCAGTACTTC. Its protein product is CASSVDPGFQETQYF.

The chain uses TRBV6-5 and TRBJ2-5; 9 nucleotides align to TRBD2. Trimming cost V 6 bases and J 5 bases; bases outside gene matches: 10. The CDR3 is made up of 15 amino acids. The germline V gene has CDR1 MNHEY and CDR2 SVGAGI. CDR3 sequence reads: CASRQAGGGWETQYF. DNA for the CDR3: TGTGCCAGCAGGCAAGCGGGAGGCGGGTGGGAGACCCAGTACTTC.

The chain combines TRBV19 with TRBJ2-6; 10 bases line up with TRBD2. The CDR3 has 17 amino acids. With 6 bases clipped from V and 2 bases from J, the junction kept 7 bases outside the gene matches. Germline loops: CDR1 LNHDA, CDR2 SQIVND (reference sequence). CDR3 DNA sequence: TGTGCCAGTAGCACTAGCGGGGAAGGTACTGGGGCCAACGTCCTGACTTTC. It is translated as CASSTSGEGTGANVLTF.

The CDR3 DNA reads TGTGCCAGCTCACGGGACAGGGGGCGTGATACGCAGTATTTT. Its protein is CASSRDRGRDTQYF. This rearrangement joins TRBV18 to TRBJ2-3, with 12 nucleotides matching TRBD1. This CDR3 contains 14 residues. Germline CDR1 and CDR2: KGHSH and LQKENI. V gave up 4 bases and J gave up 6 bases; unmatched junction bases: 2.

By its share, this clone is medium-sized. Distinct nucleotide sequences in the sample also encode this CDR3. The chain links TRBV19 to TRBJ2-3; the D gene is possibly TRBD2 (6 bases). The V and J ends lost 4 bases and 0 bases respectively, with 14 bases between them. The CDR3 runs 16 residues. The V gene's germline CDR1 is LNHDA and CDR2 SQIVND (reference sequence). The CDR3 bases are TGTGCCAGTAGTAGGGCCCTAGCGTCAAGCACAGATACGCAGTATTTT. Its translation is CASSRALASSTDTQYF.

The rearrangement links TRBV5-1 to TRBJ2-1; 13 bases fit TRBD2. CDR1 SGHRS and CDR2 YFSETQ come from the germline V gene. V lost 6 bases and J lost 7; bases outside the gene matches: 16. The CDR3 length is 18 residues. CDR3 residues: CASTWTSGSSGLGNEQFF. In nucleotides, the CDR3 is TGCGCCAGCACCTGGACTAGCGGGAGCTCCGGACTCGGGAATGAGCAGTTCTTC. Combining the CDR3 with reference TRBV5-1 and TRBJ2-1 gives the whole variable domain KAGVTQTPRYLIKTRGQQVTLSCSPISGHRSVSWYQQTPGQGLQFLFEYFSETQRNKGNFPGRFSGRQFSNSRSEMNVSTLELGDSALYLCASTWTSGSSGLGNEQFFGPGTRLTVL.

The genes are TRBV18 and TRBJ1-2; possible D gene TRBD1, 6 bases. The CDR3 sequence is 13 residues long. CDR1 is KGHSH and CDR2 is LQKENI in the germline V gene. The V gene lost 6 bases and the J gene lost 4 bases, with 12 bases spanning the gap. CDR3 in DNA: TGTGCCAGCTCGCCTGGACAGATCTATGGCTACACCTTC. Amino acids: CASSPGQIYGYTF.

A single count supports this clone. The chain links TRBV28 to TRBJ2-6; D not certain. V was cut by 4 bases and J by 0 bases, with 13 bases left in between. Germline V gene data show CDR1 as MDHEN and CDR2 as SYDVKM. The CDR3 spans 17 residues. The CDR3 here is CASSSDTRHSGANVLTF. DNA for the CDR3: TGTGCCAGCAGTTCCGACACCCGACACTCTGGGGCCAACGTCCTGACTTTC.

J is TRBJ2-1 and V is TRBV9; TRBD2 matches at 7 bases. This CDR3 contains 20 residues. J gave up 0 bases and V 4 bases, and 19 bases lay outside the gene matches. CDR1 SGDLS and CDR2 YYNGEE come from the germline V gene. The chain's CDR3 is CASSSQPSGPKRGSYNEQFF. Written as DNA, the CDR3 is TGTGCCAGCAGCTCCCAACCTAGCGGACCAAAGAGGGGCTCCTACAATGAGCAGTTCTTC.

This clone was seen only once. This rearrangement joins TRBV18 to TRBJ1-1; D remains ambiguous. The CDR3 consists of 13 residues. With 1 base removed from V and 7 bases from J, the gap between germline ends came to 10 bases. CDR1 and CDR2 from the germline V gene are KGHSH and LQKENI. This CDR3 reads CASSPQEQFEAFF. The CDR3 DNA is TGTGCCAGCTCACCACAGGAACAGTTTGAAGCTTTCTTT.

This chain connects TRBV7-6 to TRBJ2-1, with D maybe TRBD2 (6 bases). This CDR3 is built from 19 residues. CDR1 and CDR2 (germline): SGHVS, FNYEAQ. The ends were cut back, 4 bases at V and 1 base at J, with 23 bases in the middle. CDR3 in amino acids: CASSSPFRGRRGSYNEQFF. Written as DNA, the CDR3 is TGTGCCAGCAGCTCCCCTTTTCGAGGGAGACGGGGGTCCTACAATGAGCAGTTCTTC.

The rearrangement links TRBV5-8 to TRBJ2-5, with D unclear. The DNA end lines up better with TRBJ2-7; the J call may be wrong. Germline CDR1 is SGHTS and CDR2 is YDEGEE. The CDR3 runs to 13 residues. The CDR3 DNA follows: TGTGCCAGCAGCTTCGGGCGGACCTACGAGCAGTACTTC. Encoded protein: CASSFGRTYEQYF.

The gene calls are TRBV9 and TRBJ2-5; D is uncertain. V was cut by 1 base and J by 0 bases, with 4 bases left in between. Germline V gene data show CDR1 as SGDLS and CDR2 as YYNGEE. This CDR3 has 13 residues. The CDR3 here is CASSVLDQETQYF. As DNA, the CDR3 is TGTGCCAGCAGCGTACTAGACCAAGAGACCCAGTACTTC.

This rearrangement joins TRBV9 to TRBJ1-2, with D maybe TRBD1 (6 bases). Germline V gene data show CDR1 as SGDLS and CDR2 as YYNGEE. V was trimmed by 2 bases and J by 4 bases, leaving 12 bases between them. This CDR3 has 14 amino acids. The CDR3 loop reads CASSVAGAGYGYTF. The DNA of the CDR3 is TGTGCCAGCAGCGTGGCAGGGGCAGGCTATGGCTACACCTTC.

V and J are TRBV2 and TRBJ1-5; possible D gene TRBD1, 6 bases. The CDR3 is 13 residues long. CDR1 SNHLY and CDR2 FYNNEI come from the germline V gene. The V end lost 3 bases, the J end lost 5 bases, and 8 bases lay between the germline ends. CDR3 amino acids: CASSDRGDQPQHF. CDR3 DNA: TGTGCCAGCAGTGATAGGGGGGATCAGCCCCAGCATTTT. Complete variable domain (other parts from reference TRBV2 and TRBJ1-5): EPEVTQTPSHQVTQMGQEVILRCVPISNHLYFYWYRQILGQKVEFLVSFYNNEISEKSEIFDDQFSVERPDGSNFTLKIRSTKLEDSAMYFCASSDRGDQPQHFGDGTRLSIL.

J is TRBJ2-3 and V is TRBV10-1; unclear D gene. Trimming shortened V by 2 bases and J by 5 bases, and 8 bases separated the two germline ends. CDR3 length: 13 residues. Germline CDR1 WNHNN, CDR2 SYGVQD (reference sequence). Here the CDR3 DNA reads TGCGCCAGCAGTGAGGGAGCTGGAGATACGCAGTATTTT. This sequence encodes CASSEGAGDTQYF.

The chain's CDR3 is CASSLAPGTANSPLHF. The DNA of the CDR3 is TGTGCCAGCAGCTTAGCCCCCGGGACAGCCAATTCACCCCTCCACTTT. The V gene is TRBV7-2, the J gene TRBJ1-6; 7 bases are shared with TRBD1. The CDR3 loop spans 16 amino acids. V lost 0 bases to trimming and J lost 7 bases; unmatched junction nucleotides: 6. Germline V lookup: CDR1 SGHTA, CDR2 FQGNSA.

The chain links TRBV7-3 to TRBJ2-6; no clear D gene. This CDR3 is 14 amino acids long. V lost 5 bases and J 0 bases, leaving 5 bases between the germline ends. Germline lookup yields CDR1 SGHTA and CDR2 FQGTGA. This chain's CDR3 is CASSLNSGANVLTF. In DNA, the CDR3 is TGTGCCAGCAGCCTCAACTCTGGGGCCAACGTCCTGACTTTC.

The V call is TRBV9, the J call TRBJ1-3, with D unclear. V lost 0 bases to trimming and J lost 0 bases, with 10 bases between them. The V gene's germline CDR1 is SGDLS and CDR2 YYNGEE. This CDR3 has 16 residues. CDR3 bases: TGTGCCAGCAGCGTAGGACTCCCGAGCTCTGGAAACACCATATATTTT. Translated, it gives CASSVGLPSSGNTIYF.

J is TRBJ2-1 and V is TRBV7-9; 11 nucleotides agree with TRBD2. V gave up 6 bases and J gave up 1 base; unmatched junction bases: 14. Germline V lookup: CDR1 SEHNR, CDR2 FQNEAQ (reference sequence). CDR3 length equals 19 residues. Here the CDR3 DNA reads TGTGCCAGCAGTCCCTACGGGACTAGCGGAGGCGGGTCCTACAATGAGCAGTTCTTC. It specifies CASSPYGTSGGGSYNEQFF.

The chain carries TRBV9 and TRBJ2-1; 16 nucleotides match TRBD2. The CDR3 loop spans 18 amino acids. The V segment lost 0 bases and the J segment 10 bases; nucleotides outside the gene matches: 10. Germline CDR1 and CDR2: SGDLS and YYNGEE. The CDR3: CASSVAPGTSGRAGEQFF. CDR3 in DNA: TGTGCCAGCAGCGTAGCCCCAGGGACTAGCGGGAGGGCCGGCGAGCAGTTCTTC.

The chain joins TRBV18 to TRBJ2-5, with D possibly matching TRBD1 (6 bases). The CDR3 runs to 15 residues. CDR1 KGHSH and CDR2 LQKENI come from the germline V gene. V lost 2 bases to trimming and J lost 2 bases, with 12 bases between them. The CDR3 loop reads CASSPGRQEQETQYF. The CDR3 nucleotides read TGTGCCAGCTCACCAGGACGACAGGAACAAGAGACCCAGTACTTC.

The CDR3 region is CASSLALQLGYEQYF. For the CDR3, the DNA is TGTGCCAGCAGCTTGGCCCTTCAACTAGGCTACGAGCAGTACTTC. This chain uses TRBV7-9 with TRBJ2-7; D might be TRBD2 (5 bases). The CDR3 runs 15 residues. The germline gives CDR1 SEHNR, CDR2 FQNEAQ (reference sequence). V lost 3 bases, J lost 3 bases, and 15 bases lay in between.